This entry is about one TCR beta chain. The antigen is not known. The V gene's germline CDR1 is LGHNA and CDR2 YNFKEQ. Trimming took off 0 bases at V and 9 bases at J, with 15 bases between the two ends. The CDR3 has 15 residues. The sample is drawn from a study of T cell repertoires in cytomegalovirus infection. Across the study: Well-studied HLA-B-restricted epitopes and recently identified HLA-C-restricted epitopes of CMV were both used in the study. CMV infection and matching HLA type were both indicated by public TCR beta signatures. Study results and limitations: Ex vivo, HLA-C-restricted CMV-specific TCR beta clonotypes prevailed over the rest of the response. Public TCR beta family frequency separated CMV-and-HLA carriers, including in an independent cohort.

In TCRdb, the reads were re-called with MiXCR into one record per CDR3 protein. The sample contains nearly 700,000 distinct CDR3 sequences, approximately 33% of which appear only once. J is TRBJ2-1 and V is TRBV4-2; no reliable D call. The specimen comprised cultured PBMCs, sampled from culture after CMV antigen stimulation. The source of this sequence is a human donor in good health (CMV status not recorded). Some clones in this sample may be carry-over from other donors' samples. The CDR3 here is CASSQDTRRGREQFF. DNA for the CDR3: TGTGCCAGCAGCCAAGATACACGACGTGGTCGTGAGCAGTTCTTC.